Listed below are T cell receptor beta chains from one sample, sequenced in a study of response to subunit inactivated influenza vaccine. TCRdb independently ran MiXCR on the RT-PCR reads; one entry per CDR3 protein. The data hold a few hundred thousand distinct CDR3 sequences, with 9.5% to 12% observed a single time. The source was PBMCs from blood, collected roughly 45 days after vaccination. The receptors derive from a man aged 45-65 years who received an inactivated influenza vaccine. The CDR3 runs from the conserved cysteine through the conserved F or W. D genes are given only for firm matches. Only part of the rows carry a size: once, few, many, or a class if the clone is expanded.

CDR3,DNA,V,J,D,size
CASSYRDPNSPLHF,TGTGCCAGCAGTTACCGGGACCCTAATTCACCCCTCCACTTT,TRBV6-5,TRBJ1-6,.,.
CSVEVTRGQETQYF,TGCAGCGTTGAAGTTACCAGGGGTCAAGAGACCCAGTACTTC,TRBV29-1,TRBJ2-5,.,many
CASSKQGGETQYF,TGTGCCAGCAGCAAACAGGGTGGAGAGACCCAGTACTTC,TRBV7-9,TRBJ2-5,.,.
CASSLVNPADTQYF,TGCGCCAGCAGCTTGGTAAACCCGGCAGATACGCAGTATTTT,TRBV5-1,TRBJ2-3,.,few
CSARGQQETQYF,TGCAGTGCTAGGGGACAGCAAGAGACCCAGTACTTC,TRBV20-1,TRBJ2-5,TRBD1,many
CASSLDGTSIHEQFF,TGTGCCAGCAGCTTAGACGGGACTAGTATACATGAGCAGTTCTTC,TRBV7-9,TRBJ2-1,TRBD2,.
CASSRGRYGYTF,TGTGCCAGCAGTCGCGGGAGATATGGCTACACCTTC,TRBV6-2/TRBV6-3,TRBJ1-2,.,many
CSARAGGSPVGEQYF,TGCAGTGCTAGAGCCGGGGGGAGTCCCGTAGGCGAGCAGTACTTC,TRBV20-1,TRBJ2-7,TRBD2,.
CASSIAAKNIQYF,TGTGCCAGCAGCATAGCAGCCAAAAACATTCAGTACTTC,TRBV6-2/TRBV6-3,TRBJ2-4,.,many
CASSQDRGYSNQPQHF,TGTGCCAGCAGCCAGGACAGGGGCTATAGCAATCAGCCCCAGCATTTT,TRBV4-2,TRBJ1-5,TRBD1,.
CAISSYRVTGELFF,TGTGCCATCAGTTCCTACAGGGTCACCGGGGAGCTGTTTTTT,TRBV5-4,TRBJ2-2,.,few
CASSTGWTTAETDTQYF,TGTGCCAGCAGTACTGGTTGGACAACTGCTGAGACAGATACGCAGTATTTT,TRBV12-3/TRBV12-4,TRBJ2-3,.,many
CASSQGATGKMTGELFF,TGTGCCAGCAGCCAAGGCGCTACAGGGAAGATGACCGGGGAGCTGTTTTTT,TRBV3-1,TRBJ2-2,.,few
CASSLGPLYQPQHF,TGTGCCAGCAGTTTAGGGCCGCTATATCAGCCCCAGCATTTT,TRBV12-3/TRBV12-4,TRBJ1-5,.,few
CSARISGYPTQYF,TGCAGTGCTAGAATCTCCGGCTATCCTACGCAGTATTTT,TRBV20-1,TRBJ2-3,.,many
CATSRDRNQPQHF,TGTGCCACCAGCAGAGATAGGAATCAGCCCCAGCATTTT,TRBV15,TRBJ1-5,.,many
CAISERITTGELFF,TGTGCCATCAGTGAGAGGATCACCACCGGGGAGCTGTTTTTT,TRBV10-3,TRBJ2-2,.,.
CSVDIIPIAGGYNEQFF,TGCAGCGTCGATATTATCCCAATAGCGGGAGGGTACAATGAGCAGTTCTTC,TRBV29-1,TRBJ2-1,TRBD2,many
CASIPGHQIGTGELFF,TGTGCCAGCATTCCGGGACATCAAATTGGAACCGGGGAGCTGTTTTTT,TRBV7-6,TRBJ2-2,.,.
CASGLEHTGELFF,TGTGCTAGTGGTTTGGAACACACCGGGGAGCTGTTTTTT,TRBV12-5,TRBJ2-2,.,.